The rows below give T cell receptor beta chains drawn from one sample of a study of technical replicates of blood from several donors. Here immunoSEQ multiplex PCR was the method, and the copy in TCRdb shows in-frame clones only, minus some. This table holds roughly 93,000 clones, 95% found once. The sequenced sample consisted of T cells isolated from PBMCs. Every receptor here comes from a human donor in good health. The CDR3 runs from the conserved cysteine through the conserved F or W. Each record gives: V gene, D gene, CDR3 length, clone size, J gene, CDR3 protein, CDR3 DNA. A D gene is named only where the DNA matches it firmly. Rows give clone size only sometimes, using once, few, many, or a class for an expanded clone.

v_gene: TRBV19; d_gene: .; len: 13; abundance: .; j_gene: TRBJ1-5; CDR3aa: CASKGDSNQPQHF; CDR3nt: TGTGCCAGTAAGGGGGATAGCAATCAGCCCCAGCATTTT
v_gene: TRBV27; d_gene: TRBD1; len: 15; abundance: .; j_gene: TRBJ2-7; CDR3aa: CARKSPGQGSTLQYF; CDR3nt: TGTGCCAGAAAGAGCCCGGGACAGGGGTCCACTTTGCAGTACTTC
v_gene: TRBV5-1; d_gene: .; len: 13; abundance: .; j_gene: TRBJ2-5; CDR3aa: CASSSGLQETQYF; CDR3nt: TGCGCCAGCAGCTCGGGACTCCAAGAGACCCAGTACTTC
v_gene: TRBV5-4; d_gene: TRBD2; len: 15; abundance: .; j_gene: TRBJ2-7; CDR3aa: CASSSASGGAREQYF; CDR3nt: TGTGCCAGCAGCTCTGCTAGCGGGGGGGCGAGGGAGCAGTACTTC
v_gene: TRBV2; d_gene: TRBD1; len: 16; abundance: once; j_gene: TRBJ1-1; CDR3aa: CASSEARAGGNAEAFF; CDR3nt: TGTGCCAGCAGTGAAGCTCGGGCAGGGGGCAATGCTGAAGCTTTCTTT
v_gene: TRBV10-3; d_gene: TRBD1; len: 14; abundance: .; j_gene: TRBJ2-1; CDR3aa: CAISESTGYNEQFF; CDR3nt: TGTGCCATCAGTGAGTCGACAGGGTACAATGAGCAGTTCTTC
v_gene: TRBV9; d_gene: .; len: 15; abundance: .; j_gene: TRBJ1-3; CDR3aa: CASSPPGALGNTIYF; CDR3nt: TGTGCCAGCAGCCCCCCCGGTGCACTAGGAAACACCATATATTTT
v_gene: TRBV11-3; d_gene: TRBD2; len: 15; abundance: .; j_gene: TRBJ2-5; CDR3aa: CASSLSAGAGETQYF; CDR3nt: TGTGCCAGCAGCTTATCTGCGGGAGCCGGGGAGACCCAGTACTTC
v_gene: TRBV6-1; d_gene: TRBD2; len: 16; abundance: .; j_gene: TRBJ2-2; CDR3aa: CASSERDYRPTGELFF; CDR3nt: TGTGCCAGCAGTGAACGGGACTACAGGCCGACCGGGGAGCTGTTTTTT
v_gene: TRBV5-4; d_gene: TRBD2; len: 16; abundance: .; j_gene: TRBJ2-1; CDR3aa: CASSPDPTSGRGEQFF; CDR3nt: TGTGCCAGCAGCCCGGACCCGACTAGCGGGAGGGGTGAGCAGTTCTTC
v_gene: TRBV9; d_gene: .; len: 13; abundance: .; j_gene: TRBJ2-7; CDR3aa: CASSARGSYEQYF; CDR3nt: TGTGCCAGCAGCGCCAGGGGCTCCTACGAGCAGTACTTC
v_gene: TRBV4-1; d_gene: .; len: 15; abundance: .; j_gene: TRBJ2-7; CDR3aa: CASSQDVYEAYEQYF; CDR3nt: TGCGCCAGCAGCCAAGACGTATACGAGGCCTACGAGCAGTACTTC
v_gene: TRBV5-1; d_gene: TRBD1; len: 13; abundance: .; j_gene: TRBJ1-1; CDR3aa: CASSFQGGTEAFF; CDR3nt: TGCGCCAGCAGCTTCCAGGGGGGAACTGAAGCTTTCTTT
v_gene: TRBV4-1; d_gene: .; len: 13; abundance: .; j_gene: TRBJ2-1; CDR3aa: CASRPLGGTPVFF; CDR3nt: TGCGCCAGCAGACCACTCGGGGGAACTCCTGTGTTCTTC
v_gene: TRBV30; d_gene: .; len: 14; abundance: .; j_gene: TRBJ1-5; CDR3aa: CAWDAGASNQPQHF; CDR3nt: TGTGCCTGGGACGCTGGGGCGAGCAATCAGCCCCAGCATTTT
v_gene: TRBV29-1; d_gene: TRBD1; len: 14; abundance: .; j_gene: TRBJ1-1; CDR3aa: CSVRTGASRTEAFF; CDR3nt: TGCAGCGTAAGGACAGGGGCCTCGCGCACTGAAGCTTTCTTT
v_gene: TRBV7-9; d_gene: .; len: 12; abundance: .; j_gene: TRBJ1-1; CDR3aa: CASSLTGTEAFF; CDR3nt: TGTGCCAGCAGCTTAACAGGCACTGAAGCTTTCTTT
v_gene: TRBV5-4; d_gene: TRBD1; len: 16; abundance: .; j_gene: TRBJ2-2; CDR3aa: CASSLKGTGPSGELFF; CDR3nt: TGTGCCAGCAGCTTGAAAGGGACAGGGCCATCCGGGGAGCTGTTTTTT
v_gene: TRBV28; d_gene: .; len: 14; abundance: .; j_gene: TRBJ2-7; CDR3aa: CASSFRGLFDEQYF; CDR3nt: TGTGCCAGCAGTTTCCGGGGTCTGTTTGACGAGCAGTACTTC
v_gene: TRBV6-5; d_gene: .; len: 14; abundance: .; j_gene: TRBJ2-3; CDR3aa: CASSYVSVADTQYF; CDR3nt: TGTGCCAGCAGTTACGTTAGCGTTGCAGATACGCAGTATTTT
v_gene: TRBV7-9; d_gene: .; len: 16; abundance: .; j_gene: TRBJ2-1; CDR3aa: CASSPRLGANIYEQFF; CDR3nt: TGTGCCAGCAGTCCAAGGTTGGGGGCCAATATCTATGAGCAGTTCTTC
v_gene: TRBV19; d_gene: TRBD1; len: 13; abundance: .; j_gene: TRBJ2-7; CDR3aa: CASSIGDREKQYF; CDR3nt: TGTGCCAGTAGTATAGGGGACAGGGAGAAGCAGTACTTC
v_gene: TRBV29-1; d_gene: .; len: 13; abundance: few; j_gene: TRBJ1-1; CDR3aa: CSVQGRMNTEAFF; CDR3nt: TGCAGCGTACAGGGTCGAATGAACACTGAAGCTTTCTTT
v_gene: TRBV11-3; d_gene: .; len: 13; abundance: once; j_gene: TRBJ1-6; CDR3aa: CASSLRGESPLHF; CDR3nt: TGTGCCAGCAGCCTACGCGGGGAATCACCCCTCCACTTT
v_gene: TRBV19; d_gene: .; len: 17; abundance: .; j_gene: TRBJ1-2; CDR3aa: CASSISGGLTLTFGYTF; CDR3nt: TGTGCCAGTAGTATCAGCGGGGGGCTGACCTTGACTTTTGGCTACACCTTC
v_gene: TRBV9; d_gene: .; len: 14; abundance: .; j_gene: TRBJ2-3; CDR3aa: CASSVQSIQDTQYF; CDR3nt: TGTGCCAGCAGCGTACAATCAATTCAAGATACGCAGTATTTT
v_gene: TRBV19; d_gene: TRBD2; len: 16; abundance: .; j_gene: TRBJ2-3; CDR3aa: CASHPEKRGGPDTQYF; CDR3nt: TGTGCCAGCCACCCAGAGAAGCGGGGGGGTCCAGATACGCAGTATTTT
v_gene: TRBV19; d_gene: TRBD2; len: 15; abundance: .; j_gene: TRBJ2-2; CDR3aa: CASTWGGRGTGELFF; CDR3nt: TGTGCCAGTACATGGGGCGGGAGAGGCACCGGGGAGCTGTTTTTT
v_gene: TRBV18; d_gene: TRBD1; len: 16; abundance: .; j_gene: TRBJ2-3; CDR3aa: CASSPKTQGPTDTQYF; CDR3nt: TGTGCCAGCTCACCGAAAACACAGGGGCCCACAGATACGCAGTATTTT
v_gene: TRBV4-1; d_gene: TRBD2; len: 18; abundance: .; j_gene: TRBJ2-3; CDR3aa: CASSQNPLERGPTDTQYF; CDR3nt: TGCGCCAGCAGCCAAAATCCTTTAGAGCGGGGGCCCACAGATACGCAGTATTTT